This T cell receptor beta chain was sequenced in a study of blood T cell repertoires in COVID-19. Study-wide background: COVID-19 samples collected from the United States, Italy and Spain covered acute and convalescent phases. The cDNA or gDNA used as material had been derived from T cells, B-cell-depleted T cells, or PBMCs.

This clone was recorded a few times. CDR3 length equals 15 residues. CDR1 and CDR2 from the germline V gene are SGHAT and FQNNGV. The trim removed 5 bases at V and 6 bases at J, leaving 8 bases unmatched. In the original workflow: Amplification with reference gene primers provided the estimates of nucleated cell counts. Libraries were prepared by immunoSEQ multiplex PCR; TCRdb keeps only in-frame clonotypes and omits some of them. V and J calls and clone size are copied from that table; D and trimming were computed from the DNA. The sample consists of roughly 250,000 clones, around 86% of them appearing once.

This chain joins TRBV11-2 and TRBJ1-4; 8 bases are shared with TRBD1. The sequencing sample was made of peripheral blood. The receptor's source is a man between 40 and 49 years old who had recovered from COVID-19. CDR3 amino acids: CASSQAGQAHEKLFF. The CDR3 DNA is TGTGCCAGCAGCCAAGCGGGACAGGCACATGAAAAACTGTTTTTT. The complete variable domain, with remaining parts taken from reference TRBV11-2 and TRBJ1-4, reads EAGVAQSPRYKIIEKRQSVAFWCNPISGHATLYWYQQILGQGPKLLIQFQNNGVVDDSQLPKDRFSAERLKGVDSTLKIQPAKLEDSAVYLCASSQAGQAHEKLFFGSGTQLSVL.